The rows below give T cell receptor beta chains drawn from one sample of a study of human T cells and chemical hapten exposure. TCRdb processed the RACE reads anew with MiXCR; each CDR3 protein has one entry. In the table there are approximately 50,000 distinct CDR3 sequences, approximately 10% of which are singletons. The input for sequencing was whole blood, taken in connection with sensitization to the hapten diphenylcyclopropenone (DPC). These receptors came from a woman aged 40 to 50 with alopecia areata. Some clones in this sample may be carry-over from other donors' samples. Each CDR3 is given without its conserved first and last residue.

J gene,V gene,CDR3 protein
TRBJ1-2,TRBV25-1,ASSGGTNGYT
TRBJ1-1,TRBV5-4,ASSQGSQNTEAF
TRBJ1-1,TRBV18,ASSRSDRTEAF
TRBJ2-5,TRBV20-1,SARGQSAETQY
TRBJ1-1,TRBV10-3,AVRQGAGTEAF
TRBJ2-7,TRBV20-1,SARLSREGYEQY
TRBJ1-1,TRBV24-1,ATSDPGSEAF
TRBJ1-5,TRBV28,ASVRVGQPQH
TRBJ1-1,TRBV6-5,ASNNARRGLGEAF
TRBJ2-1,TRBV13,ASSPQPLNEQF
TRBJ2-3,TRBV7-3,ASSPQRGYTDTQY
TRBJ2-7,TRBV5-1,ASRPTGNDEQY
TRBJ1-4,TRBV7-9,ASSPTPPGTAERNEKLF
TRBJ1-2,TRBV6-6,ASSSDRAYGYT
TRBJ2-5,TRBV6-5,ASRTGLPKGETQY
TRBJ1-2,TRBV20-1,SASHRGTANYGYT
TRBJ2-7,TRBV29-1,SGQGAYEQY
TRBJ1-3,TRBV25-1,ASSEKGLGMSGNTIY
TRBJ2-5,TRBV7-2,ASSSPGARETQY
TRBJ1-4,TRBV4-3,ASSQDRGGGNEKLF
TRBJ2-5,TRBV6-2/TRBV6-3,ASSQWGAQETQY
TRBJ1-1,TRBV6-5,ASSYSIGGVNTEAF
TRBJ1-6,TRBV6-5,ASSPARASSYNSPLH
TRBJ2-7,TRBV7-2,ASSLRGVYEQY
TRBJ2-5,TRBV10-3,AISEPGRGPQETQY
TRBJ2-1,TRBV6-5,ASSSELAGDKQF
TRBJ2-2,TRBV5-1,ASSLEGTTGTGELF
TRBJ1-2,TRBV30,AWSYRGGGGYT
TRBJ2-6,TRBV5-5,ASSSRTPGGANVLT
TRBJ1-1,TRBV7-9,ASNRQANTEAF